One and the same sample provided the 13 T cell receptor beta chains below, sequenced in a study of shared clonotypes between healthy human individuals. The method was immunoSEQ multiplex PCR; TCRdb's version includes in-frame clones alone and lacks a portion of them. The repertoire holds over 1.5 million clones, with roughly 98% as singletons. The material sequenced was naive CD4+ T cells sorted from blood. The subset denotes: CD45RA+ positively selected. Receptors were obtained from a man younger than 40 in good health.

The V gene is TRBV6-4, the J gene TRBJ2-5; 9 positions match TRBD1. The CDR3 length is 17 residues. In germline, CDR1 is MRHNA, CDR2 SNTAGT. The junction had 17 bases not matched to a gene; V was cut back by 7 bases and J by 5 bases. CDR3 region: CASTPSSGTGFSETQYF. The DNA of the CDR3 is TGTGCCAGCACCCCATCATCCGGGACAGGGTTTAGCGAGACCCAGTACTTC.

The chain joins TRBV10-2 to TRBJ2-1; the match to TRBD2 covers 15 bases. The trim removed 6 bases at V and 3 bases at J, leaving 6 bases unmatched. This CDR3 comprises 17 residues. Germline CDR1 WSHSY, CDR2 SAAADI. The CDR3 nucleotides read TGCGCCAGCAGCAGGACTAGCGGGAGGGTGTTCTACAATGAGCAGTTCTTC. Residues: CASSRTSGRVFYNEQFF.

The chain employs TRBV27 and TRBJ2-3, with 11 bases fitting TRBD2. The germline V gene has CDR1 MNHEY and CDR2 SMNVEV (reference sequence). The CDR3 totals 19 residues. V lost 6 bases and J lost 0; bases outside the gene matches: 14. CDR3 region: CASSWTSGYVPRSTDTQYF. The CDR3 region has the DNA TGTGCCAGCAGCTGGACTAGCGGGTACGTCCCTCGTAGCACAGATACGCAGTATTTT.

The CDR3 bases are TGTGCCAGCAGCTTAGGCGTGAGGGAGGGTATAAAAGATACGCAGTATTTT. Amino acid sequence: CASSLGVREGIKDTQYF. V is TRBV7-8 and J is TRBJ2-3, with 7 bases that match TRBD2. CDR1 and CDR2 from the germline V gene are SGHVS and FQNEAQ. The CDR3 has 17 residues. Trimming removed 1 base from V and 5 bases from J; junction bases left unmatched: 12.

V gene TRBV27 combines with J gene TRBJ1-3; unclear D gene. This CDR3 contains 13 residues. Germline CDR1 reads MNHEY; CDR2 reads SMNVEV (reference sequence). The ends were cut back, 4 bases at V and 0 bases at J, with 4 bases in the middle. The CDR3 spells CASSWDSGNTIYF. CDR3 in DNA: TGTGCCAGCAGTTGGGACTCTGGAAACACCATATATTTT.

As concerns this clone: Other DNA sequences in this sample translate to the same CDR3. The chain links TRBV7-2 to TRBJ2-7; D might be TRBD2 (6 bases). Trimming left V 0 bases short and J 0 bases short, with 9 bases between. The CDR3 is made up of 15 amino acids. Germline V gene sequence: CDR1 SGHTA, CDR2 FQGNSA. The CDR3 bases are TGTGCCAGCAGCTTAGCTAGCGGAAGCTCCTACGAGCAGTACTTC. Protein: CASSLASGSSYEQYF.

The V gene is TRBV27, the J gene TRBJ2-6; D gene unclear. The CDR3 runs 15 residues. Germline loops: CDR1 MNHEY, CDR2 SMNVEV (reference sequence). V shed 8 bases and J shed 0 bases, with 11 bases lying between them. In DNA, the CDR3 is TGTGCCAGCTGTAACTGGGACTCTGGGGCCAACGTCCTGACTTTC. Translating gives CASCNWDSGANVLTF.

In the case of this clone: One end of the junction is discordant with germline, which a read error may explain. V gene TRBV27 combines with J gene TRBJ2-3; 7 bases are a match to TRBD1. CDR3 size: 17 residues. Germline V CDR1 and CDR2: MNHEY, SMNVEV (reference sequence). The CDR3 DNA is TGTGCCAGCAGTTCGCTTGGGGCCGGGACAGTGGCCTCGCAGTCGGATTTT. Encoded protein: CASSSLGAGTVASQSDF.

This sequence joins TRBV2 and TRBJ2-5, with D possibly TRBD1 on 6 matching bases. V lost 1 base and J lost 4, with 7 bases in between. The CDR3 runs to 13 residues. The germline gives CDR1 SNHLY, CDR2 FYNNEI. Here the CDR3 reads CASSEGGPETQYF. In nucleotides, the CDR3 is TGTGCCAGCAGTGAAGGGGGGCCAGAGACCCAGTACTTC.

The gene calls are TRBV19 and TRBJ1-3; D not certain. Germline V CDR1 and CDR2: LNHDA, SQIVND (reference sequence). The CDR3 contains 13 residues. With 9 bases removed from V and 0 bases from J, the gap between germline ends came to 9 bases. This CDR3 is CASQQLSGNTIYF. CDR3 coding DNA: TGTGCCAGCCAACAGCTCTCTGGAAACACCATATATTTT.

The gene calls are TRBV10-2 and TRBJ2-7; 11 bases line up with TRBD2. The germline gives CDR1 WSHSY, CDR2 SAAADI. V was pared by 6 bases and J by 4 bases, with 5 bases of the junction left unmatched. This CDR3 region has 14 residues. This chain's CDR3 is CASSLAGGLYEQYF. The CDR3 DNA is TGCGCCAGCAGCCTAGCGGGAGGCCTGTACGAGCAGTACTTC.

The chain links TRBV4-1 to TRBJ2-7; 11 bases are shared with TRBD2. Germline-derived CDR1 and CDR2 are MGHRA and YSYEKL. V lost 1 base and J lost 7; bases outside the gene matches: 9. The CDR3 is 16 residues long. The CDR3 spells CASSQAVAGGPREQYF. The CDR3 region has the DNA TGCGCCAGCAGCCAAGCAGTAGCGGGAGGGCCAAGGGAGCAGTACTTC.

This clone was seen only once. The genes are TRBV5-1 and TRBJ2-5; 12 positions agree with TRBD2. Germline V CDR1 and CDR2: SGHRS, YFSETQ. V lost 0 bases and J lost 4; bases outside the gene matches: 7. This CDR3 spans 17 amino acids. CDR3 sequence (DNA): TGCGCCAGCAGCTTGGGACTAGCGGGAGTCTTAAGAGAGACCCAGTACTTC. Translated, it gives CASSLGLAGVLRETQYF.